This TCR beta chain stems from a study of blood T cell repertoires in COVID-19. About the study: There were acute and convalescent COVID-19 samples, and they came from the United States, Italy and Spain. T cells, B-cell-depleted T cells, or PBMCs provided the cDNA or gDNA that served as material.

Clones were read by immunoSEQ multiplex PCR, and TCRdb kept only the in-frame ones, dropping some. The sample holds about 37,000 clones, 80% to 90% seen once. Unmatched junction bases numbered 2, after V lost 1 base and J lost 5 bases. In germline, CDR1 is MNHNY, CDR2 SVGAGI (reference sequence). The CDR3 loop spans 16 amino acids. The chain has TRBV6-6 and TRBJ2-1; 13 nucleotides agree with TRBD2. This receptor was taken from a human donor in a cohort sampled during active COVID-19. Sequencing input: peripheral blood. This CDR3 is CASSYWTSGGHNEQFF. The CDR3 nucleotides are TGTGCCAGCAGTTACTGGACTAGCGGGGGCCACAATGAGCAGTTCTTC.